This TCR beta chain came from a study of fetal regulatory T cell absence and autoimmunity (dated by TCRdb to the late 2010s). Background on the whole study: Exocrine pancreas autoimmunity was observed in the IPEX patients in the absence of clinical diabetes.

As encoded in the germline V gene, CDR1 is ENHRY while CDR2 is SYGVKD. Reading from cysteine to phenylalanine, the CDR3 counts 14 amino acids. The CDR3 DNA has 42 bases and is translated from base 1. V loses 3 bases, J loses 2 bases, and the germline ends lie 9 bases apart. As regards this clone: The target of this receptor is not known. Per-base quality was not reported, and no clone a single base away is much larger than it.

TCRbeta CDR3 regions were amplified and barcoded by two-step multiplex PCR on the immunoSEQ human TCRbeta survey platform. Illumina instruments were used to sequence the libraries, and IgH from the same samples was sequenced in parallel. The source study handled its data this way. Raw reads were filtered against IMGT V, D, J definitions and binned by a nearest-neighbor algorithm to remove PCR and sequencing errors. A clone was defined as an identical nucleotide sequence, and differential abundance between tissues was tested with a Fisher exact test for each clone using a pFDR threshold of p<0.01. A minimum inclusion filter of 10 in either sample excluded clones with frequencies too low for statistical inference. The immunoSEQ Analyzer was used for pairwise clonal comparisons, and IMGT tools were used to assess gene family usage. The source is immuneACCESS, and TCRdb retained only in-frame sequences with V and J called. Part of the clones is not carried over; for the studies checked, unresolved V genes explain less than half of this, and the remainder is unexplained. V and J calls and clone size are given by that table; D and trimming were obtained from the DNA. The sample has about 95,000 clones on record, 72% of them singletons. The top ten hold less than 2.5% of the sample.

For repertoire sequencing, genomic DNA was processed from frozen pancreas tissue. Genomic DNA, about 1.8-3.2 ug, was extracted from umbilical cord blood or frozen pancreas using the DNeasy Blood and Tissue Kit. General conclusions and limits of the study: Significant oligoclonal enrichment of the TCR compartment was observed in pancreas versus cord blood, with some top clones enriched more than 90-fold. Cord blood and pancreas had broadly similar TRB gene family usage, which resembled published neonatal and adult repertoires. The oligoclonal enrichment was interpreted as supporting antigen-driven autoimmunity in the pancreas before birth in IPEX syndrome.

This TCR derives from a male donor with IPEX syndrome. The sequence joins TRBV10-3 to TRBJ2-3; there is no confident call for the D gene. Sequenced sample: pancreas tissue. The CDR3 reads CAISDRIATDTQYF. The nucleotide sequence is given as TGTGCCATCAGTGACAGGATCGCCACAGATACGCAGTATTTT.